The entry below gives a single T cell receptor beta chain sequence along with its context. Its antigen remains undetermined. Base qualities are missing; no much larger clone stands one base away. Cut back by 0 bases and 8 bases, the V and J ends lie 13 bases apart. From the cysteine through the phenylalanine, the CDR3 covers 14 amino acids. The read is trimmed to its CDR3 DNA, 42 bases read in frame from base 1. Via the germline V gene (reference sequence), CDR1 is LNHNV and CDR2 YYDKDF. The method behind the library was the immunoSEQ multiplex PCR assay. An external provider performed TCRbeta CDR3 sequencing as a commercial service. The published analysis was carried out like this. Productive nucleotide sequences and amino acid sequences obtained through in silico translation were used in the analyses. To equalise sample size, diversity was assessed as Renyi entropy across alpha values by taking the median of 200 repeated subsamples. The distance between each pair of repertoires was calculated as one minus the Chao-modified Jaccard index, which corrects for under-sampling, and this distance was used for clustering. Frequency-weighted overlap with synovial clonotypes was calculated over 200 sample sizes with 200 draws without replacement at each size, and the overlap was reported at the size of the smaller sample. What TCRdb holds here is the immuneACCESS table cut down to in-frame rearrangements. Part of the clones is not present; checked against another copy, under half of the missing clones reflect an unresolved V gene, and the others are unexplained. That table is the source of V, J and clone size, and D and trimming were worked out from the DNA. Counted in this sample were about 35,000 clones; roughly 95% of them appeared once. Of the sample, roughly 0.15% is held by the ten largest clones.

This sample was included in a study of circulating and synovial CD4+ cells in juvenile arthritis (TCRdb year 2014). With regard to the full study: TCRbeta CDR3 repertoires of circulating HLA-DR+ CD4 T cells, bulk blood CD4 T cells and synovial CD4 T cells were compared within each patient. The goal of repertoire sequencing was to confirm that a circulating synovial-like CD4 T cell subset was enriched in synovial clonotypes. Overall study results and their limits: Circulating pathogenic-like lymphocytes clustered together with synovial T cells and shared a substantially larger fraction of CDR3 sequences with synovium than bulk blood did. Overlap with synovium increased with sequencing depth, so measured shared-clonotype fractions likely underestimated the full repertoire overlap. Synovial and circulating pathogenic-like lymphocyte repertoires were less diverse than bulk blood CD4 repertoires, with some CPL samples as oligoclonal as synovium. CPL and bulk blood CD4 samples differed in T cell genome counts by at least an order of magnitude, so sample-size effects were addressed. No difference between circulating pathogenic-like lymphocytes and bulk blood T cells was detected by traditional Vbeta family usage analysis.

The sequenced samples were obtained from patients with active juvenile idiopathic arthritis. Right after thawing, the cells went straight into sorting, and Live/Dead Fixable Near-IR Stain was used to exclude dead cells. Recombination joined TRBV15 with TRBJ1-2, and perhaps TRBD1 as D gene, on 6 matching bases. Specimen: CD4+ T cells from blood. The sequence was obtained from a human donor with juvenile idiopathic arthritis. CDR3 reads: CATSRDQGTSGYTF. At the DNA level, the sequence is TGTGCCACCAGCAGAGATCAAGGGACAAGCGGCTACACCTTC.